This T cell receptor beta chain derives from a study of blood T cell repertoires in COVID-19. Repertoires were generated with immunoSEQ multiplex PCR, while TCRdb's copy carries only in-frame clones and drops some. The sample carries 150,000 to 200,000 clones, approximately 80% recorded once. V gave up 7 bases and J gave up 2 bases, with 11 bases separating them. This CDR3 has 12 residues. Germline V gene lookup returns CDR1 SQVTM and CDR2 ANQGSEA. V gene TRBV29-1 combines with J gene TRBJ1-2; no firm D call. The sample taken for sequencing was peripheral blood. The sequence came from a woman older than 75 with acute or convalescent COVID-19. The CDR3 is CSALTGNYGYTF. The CDR3 DNA sequence: TGCAGCGCCCTGACGGGGAACTATGGCTACACCTTC.